These 20 T cell receptor beta chains were all obtained from the same sample, sequenced in a study of blood T cell repertoires in COVID-19. Sequencing used immunoSEQ multiplex PCR; TCRdb keeps in-frame clones, though not all of them. The sample shows 300,000 to 350,000 clones, approximately 88% of them seen only once. The sample was PBMCs or T cells enriched from blood (not recorded which). The receptors were sampled from a man younger than 45 who had recovered from COVID-19.

The chain links TRBV3-1 (or the pseudogene TRBV3-2) to TRBJ1-1; D is unclear. CDR1 and CDR2 (germline): LGHDT, YNNKEL (reference sequence). Trimming stripped 7 bases from V and 0 bases from J, with 12 bases between. The CDR3 spans 14 residues. CDR3 in amino acids: CASMRTDMNTEAFF. The CDR3 nucleotides are TGTGCCAGCATGAGAACCGACATGAACACTGAAGCTTTCTTT.

The chain has TRBV30 and TRBJ2-3; 7 bases fit TRBD1. The CDR3 totals 14 residues. Germline V gene data show CDR1 as GTSNPN and CDR2 as SVGIG (reference sequence). With V trimmed by 7 bases and J by 1 base, 8 bases remained unmatched. The CDR3 sequence is CAYDRDWGTDTQYF. Here the CDR3 DNA reads TGTGCCTACGACAGGGATTGGGGCACAGATACGCAGTATTTT.

This clone was recorded once. V and J are TRBV5-4 and TRBJ2-7; D may be TRBD1 (5 bases). This CDR3 comprises 12 residues. Germline CDR1 reads SGHNT; CDR2 reads YYREEE (reference sequence). V was shortened by 3 bases and J by 3 bases, with 7 bases between the two germline ends. CDR3 region: CASSSDNYEQYF. As DNA, the CDR3 is TGTGCCAGCAGCTCGGACAACTACGAGCAGTACTTC.

This rearrangement joins TRBV6-1 to TRBJ2-1; TRBD1 might be the D (5 bases). V was pared by 6 bases and J by 10 bases, with 16 bases between. Per the germline V gene, CDR1 is MNHNS and CDR2 is SASEGT. The CDR3 has 13 residues. The CDR3 region has the DNA TGTGCCAGCAGCCGGACATCTTTGGACGAGCAGTTCTTC. Amino acids: CASSRTSLDEQFF.

About this clone itself: Other DNA sequences within the sample encode an identical CDR3. The chain uses TRBV6-4 and TRBJ2-3; 10 bases match TRBD2. The CDR3 sequence is 15 residues long. Trimming removed 0 bases from V and 6 bases from J; junction bases left unmatched: 3. Germline CDR1 is MRHNA and CDR2 is SNTAGT. The DNA for the CDR3 is TGTGCCAGCAGTGACTCAAGCGGGGGGGCGGATACGCAGTATTTT. This translates into CASSDSSGGADTQYF.

V is TRBV2 and J is TRBJ1-3; 7 bases map to TRBD1. The trim removed 2 bases at V and 2 bases at J, leaving 9 bases unmatched. The germline gives CDR1 SNHLY, CDR2 FYNNEI. This CDR3 contains 17 residues. The CDR3 loop is CASSEQGSTGAGNTIYF. CDR3 sequence (DNA): TGTGCCAGCAGTGAACAGGGGTCAACAGGGGCTGGAAACACCATATATTTT.

The chain is built from TRBV3-1 (or the pseudogene TRBV3-2) and TRBJ1-3, with D perhaps matching TRBD1 (5 bases). Germline loops: CDR1 LGHDT, CDR2 YNNKEL (reference sequence). The CDR3 contains 19 residues. Trimming took 0 bases from V and 0 from J, leaving 18 bases between them. As DNA, the CDR3 is TGTGCCAGCAGCCAAGAGGGGCTGCAGGATTACAACTCTGGAAACACCATATATTTT. Amino acid sequence: CASSQEGLQDYNSGNTIYF.

The chain combines TRBV19 with TRBJ1-6; TRBD1 agrees at 9 bases. V shed 7 bases and J 9 bases; nucleotides not matched to a gene: 7. Germline-derived CDR1 and CDR2 are LNHDA and SQIVND (reference sequence). The CDR3 covers 14 residues. The CDR3 loop reads CASTQQGAGSPLHF. The CDR3 DNA is TGTGCCAGTACCCAACAGGGGGCAGGTTCACCCCTCCACTTT.

The chain is built from TRBV10-2 and TRBJ1-4; no clear D. Germline loops: CDR1 WSHSY, CDR2 SAAADI. The germline V and J ends were trimmed by 4 bases and 13 bases, with 16 bases remaining between them. This CDR3 is built from 13 residues. The DNA of the CDR3 is TGCGCCAGCAGTGGTATGAGGGCGGAAGGACTGTTTTTT. The encoded protein is CASSGMRAEGLFF.

The chain recombines TRBV5-1 with TRBJ1-1, with D uncertain. This CDR3 region has 13 residues. V gave up 3 bases and J gave up 1 base, with 7 bases separating them. Germline V gene sequence: CDR1 SGHRS, CDR2 YFSETQ. CDR3 region: CASSYRENTEAFF. The CDR3 DNA follows: TGCGCCAGCAGCTACCGGGAGAACACTGAAGCTTTCTTT.

The chain carries TRBV6-5 and TRBJ2-2; D may be TRBD2 (5 bases). This CDR3 has 15 amino acids. The germline V and J ends were trimmed by 7 bases and 1 base, with 13 bases remaining between them. Germline V gene data show CDR1 as MNHEY and CDR2 as SVGAGI. This chain's CDR3 is CASKRERWNTGELFF. CDR3 sequence (DNA): TGTGCCAGCAAGAGGGAACGGTGGAACACCGGGGAGCTGTTTTTT.

This clone was observed once. This chain uses TRBV7-6 with TRBJ1-1; D gene ambiguous. The V end lost 5 bases, the J end lost 0 bases, and 13 bases lay between the germline ends. This CDR3 comprises 15 residues. CDR1 is SGHVS, CDR2 FNYEAQ, per germline. CDR3 sequence (DNA): TGTGCCAGCAGCAGCGGACGGTTAATGAACACTGAAGCTTTCTTT. Translation: CASSSGRLMNTEAFF.

The chain carries TRBV27 and TRBJ1-6; no clear D gene. V lost 10 bases and J lost 7, with 17 bases in between. The germline CDR1 and CDR2 sequences are MNHEY and SMNVEV (reference sequence). The CDR3 loop spans 14 amino acids. CDR3 DNA sequence: TGTGCCACCAAGAGAGGAGGTGAGAATTCACCCCTCCACTTT. This sequence encodes CATKRGGENSPLHF.

The chain links TRBV5-1 to TRBJ2-3; weak D call: TRBD2 (5 bases). Per germline, CDR1 SGHRS and CDR2 YFSETQ. The CDR3 totals 13 residues. The V end lost 4 bases, the J end lost 2 bases, and 8 bases lay between the germline ends. The CDR3 spells CASSLDYTDTQYF. The CDR3 nucleotides are TGCGCCAGCAGCCTAGACTACACAGATACGCAGTATTTT.

The V gene is TRBV7-9, the J gene TRBJ2-2; possible D gene TRBD1, 6 bases. Germline V gene lookup returns CDR1 SEHNR and CDR2 FQNEAQ (reference sequence). CDR3 length: 16 amino acids. The germline V and J ends were trimmed by 5 bases and 1 base, with 14 bases remaining between them. The CDR3 bases are TGTGCCAGCAGCACCGATGGGGGCAGGAACACCGGGGAGCTGTTTTTT. It encodes CASSTDGGRNTGELFF.

The chain recombines TRBV9 with TRBJ1-1; D is unclear. The CDR3 contains 13 residues. The ends were cut back, 0 bases at V and 7 bases at J, with 10 bases in the middle. Germline CDR1 is SGDLS and CDR2 is YYNGEE. CDR3 amino acids: CASSVETGGEAFF. The CDR3 coding sequence is TGTGCCAGCAGCGTAGAGACCGGAGGTGAAGCTTTCTTT.

The V call is TRBV2, the J call TRBJ1-3; no reliable D call. V shed 2 bases and J shed 2 bases, with 19 bases lying between them. In germline, CDR1 is SNHLY, CDR2 FYNNEI. The CDR3 contains 18 residues. CDR3 sequence reads: CASSENGLAPGAGNTIYF. In DNA, the CDR3 is TGTGCCAGCAGTGAAAACGGACTCGCACCTGGGGCTGGAAACACCATATATTTT.

This sequence joins TRBV12-2 and TRBJ2-3; TRBD2 was called by the table and not checked on the DNA. TRBV12-2 has pseudogene status. This CDR3 comprises 16 residues. CDR3 nucleotides: TGTGCAAGTCGAGAGGCGGGGGGGCCCGCACGAGATACGCAGTATTTT. Translation gives CASREAGGPARDTQYF.

This chain links TRBV28 with TRBJ2-1, with 7 bases matching TRBD1. J gave up 3 bases and V 3 bases, and 8 bases lay outside the gene matches. CDR3 length: 16 amino acids. From germline, CDR1 is MDHEN and CDR2 SYDVKM. The CDR3 sequence: CASSLPGTAYYNEQFF. As DNA, the CDR3 is TGTGCCAGCAGTTTGCCCGGGACAGCGTACTACAATGAGCAGTTCTTC.

This clone was counted a single time. The CDR3 DNA reads TGTGCCAGCTCACCACCGTCGGGTTCCAATGAGCAGTTCTTC. This codes for CASSPPSGSNEQFF. V usage is TRBV18 and J usage is TRBJ2-1, with D hard to call. V lost 0 bases and J 6 bases, leaving 9 bases between the germline ends. The CDR3 consists of 14 residues. CDR1 is KGHSH, CDR2 LQKENI, per germline.